This TCR beta chain was sequenced during a study of shared clonotypes between healthy human individuals (dated by TCRdb to 2018 to 2021). Looking at the study overall: Two women and a few men aged 18 to 49 years were included in the cohort. Between about 0.9 and 10 billion PBMCs per donor were obtained by leukapheresis. Blood TCR repertoires of about 5 healthy adults were deeply sequenced to estimate repertoire size and the extent of clonotype sharing between individuals. To increase sequencing depth and limit assay-specific biases, different laboratories used diverse techniques to prepare libraries and sequence TCR repertoires. For each donor, three plates each were used for CD4 naive and CD4 memory, two plates were used for CD8 naive, and one plate was used for CD8 memory.

TCR CDR3 regions were amplified from genomic DNA by multiplex PCR using the deep immunoSEQ assay. For each cell subset, the extracted genomic DNA was distributed evenly across all wells of several immunoSEQ 96-well plates, and each plate served as one replicate. For sorted subsets, each replicate PCR was loaded with around 220 ng genomic DNA, equivalent to 30,000 to 35,000 T cell genomes. The purified libraries were quantified using a Qubit 3.0 fluorometer, sized with a Bioanalyzer 2100, and then quantified again using the KAPA Library Quantification kit. Every immunoSEQ 96-well plate was sequenced on a separate single-read 150-cycle Illumina NextSeq 550 flow cell. The original pipeline was this. Because the immunoSEQ output held only junctional sequences and lacked quality scores, the filtering could not match the filtering applied to full-length reads. Sequences were annotated with PyIR, a Python wrapper for IgBLAST v1.9, and V/J genes and CDR3 were assigned using IMGT germline references. Reads were filtered out if the reads had weak V/J assignments (E-value above 1e-6), no CDR3, stop codons, out-of-frame junctions, or ambiguous translated residues. V3J clonotypes were defined as sequences sharing an identical inferred V gene, J gene, and CDR3 amino acid sequence. The percentage overlap between two repertoires was calculated by dividing the number of shared unique clonotypes by the size of the smaller repertoire. Repertoire richness was assessed with RTK rarefaction, the Chao1 estimator, and Recon v2.1 estimates of unobserved clonotypes. Generation probabilities for all TCRbeta clonotypes obtained by the gDNA method from four donors were computed using OLGA. Held by TCRdb, this immuneACCESS table contains in-frame sequences only and omits some clones. Under half of the omission traces to an unresolved V gene where checked; the cause of the rest is unknown. For V, J and clone size, that table is used; D and trimming come from the DNA. This sample lists about 1 million clones; around 75% were detected once. Around 1.5% of the sample is in the top ten clones.

Comments on this clone: There is no known antigen for this receptor. No qualities accompany the bases; no much larger clone lies one base away.

The full study reports these points: Roughly 5.2% of naive CD4, more than 3% of naive CD8, around 2.3% of memory CD4, and around 0.4% of memory CD8 clonotypes were shared across a few donors. The genetic and exposure-history diversity represented was limited by the small number of donors. Incomplete sequencing was indicated by rarefaction of sorted-subset datasets, despite the large sequencing depth. Sampling was limited to blood, and TCR repertoires in tissue likely differ from TCR repertoires in blood. Pairwise subsampling indicated that sequencing depth was expected to affect the degree of clonotype sharing among donors. Larger estimated clonotype richness was generally found for naive subsets than for memory subsets. Higher generation probabilities were observed for clonotypes shared by all four sorted-subset donors than for non-shared clonotypes.

Donors were healthy HIV-negative adults with no recently reported acute infections or vaccinations. Every donor was a Caucasian adult residing in Nashville, Tennessee, USA. CD4+ T cells were enriched by magnetic negative selection, after which naive cells were positively selected on CD45RA and the negative fraction was taken as the memory subset. Blood was obtained by leukapheresis, after which PBMCs were separated by Ficoll-Histopaque density gradient centrifugation and cryopreserved in liquid nitrogen vapor phase. Analytical flow cytometry was used to check the purity and quantity of each magnetically sorted T cell population. Genomic DNA was isolated from every sorted fraction and measured by UV absorbance on a Nanodrop 2000c. The sequenced sample was memory CD4+ T cells sorted from blood. The cell subset or site label, as the study defines it: CD45RA-negative fraction. This receptor was obtained from a man aged 18 to 29 in good health.

For the CDR3, the sequence is CASKDSWSSSYNEQFF. DNA sequence: TGTGCCAGTAAGGATAGCTGGAGTAGCTCCTACAATGAGCAGTTCTTC. The chain joins TRBV19 to TRBJ2-1; there is no confident call for the D gene. Relative to germline, V is 7 bases shorter and J is 0 bases shorter, with 16 bases between their ends. The germline V gene (reference sequence) yields LNHDA for CDR1 and SQIVND for CDR2. From the cysteine through the phenylalanine, the CDR3 covers 16 amino acids. Solely the CDR3 DNA is kept, with 48 bases framed from the first base.